This T cell receptor (beta chain) comes out of a study of T cells expressing NK-cell markers. TCRdb processed the 5' RACE reads again and assigns one entry to each CDR3 protein, with no DNA. The sample holds about 390,000 distinct CDR3 sequences. In the case of this clonotype: Antigen specificity is unknown.

Germline lookup yields CDR1 MNHEY and CDR2 SVGAGI. The CDR3 consists of 15 residues. Study results and limitations: Questions lingered over whether expanded NKG2C+ T cell clones were HCMV-specific. NKG2C+ dominant clonotype frequencies in over 5 donors were about 1.0-8% of CD8+ T cells.

The chain combines TRBV6-5 with TRBJ2-3; checking the TCRdb D call of TRBD1 is not possible without DNA. This TCR derives from a woman aged 50 to 65 in good health. Source material: blood T cells: a sorted CD56 or NKG2C T cell subset, CD4+ or CD8+ T cells, or bulk PBMC T cells (not recorded which). This CDR3 is CASSYQGGRADTQYF.